The 21 T cell receptor beta chains below were found in one sample sequenced in a study of Ad26.COV2.S vaccination and SARS-CoV-2 variants. Sequenced by immunoSEQ multiplex PCR; TCRdb stores in-frame clones only, minus some. The sample lists roughly 380,000 clones, 87% seen once, with 3.4% in the top ten. Sample treatment: over 15 received Ad26.COV2.S at low or high dose, single or two shots; roughly 5 received placebo; per-sample allocation not given. The samples date from day 63 after the first vaccine or placebo injection. The sample here was peripheral blood, taken in a trial of Ad26.COV2.S vaccine versus placebo. The source of these receptors is a person aged 18 to 59 who received the Ad26.COV2.S COVID-19 vaccine or a placebo.

The V and J genes are TRBV3-1 (or the pseudogene TRBV3-2) and TRBJ2-1; TRBD2 matches at 8 bases. CDR1 is LGHDT and CDR2 is YNNKEL in the germline V gene (reference sequence). The CDR3 runs to 14 residues. The trim removed 3 bases at V and 10 bases at J, leaving 8 bases unmatched. The CDR3 DNA reads TGTGCCAGCAGCCAGGGACTAGTGGTTGAGGAGCAGTTCTTC. It encodes CASSQGLVVEEQFF.

This clone was seen just once. The chain has TRBV20-1 and TRBJ1-1; possibly TRBD1 for D (5 bases). The CDR3 length is 15 residues. V lost 3 bases and J lost 5, with 19 bases in between. CDR1 is DFQATT and CDR2 is SNEGSKA in the germline V gene (reference sequence). The DNA of the CDR3 is TGCAGTGCTAGTTCGATAATGGGGAAGGGGACTGAAGCTTTCTTT. Protein: CSASSIMGKGTEAFF.

V is TRBV9 and J is TRBJ2-1; no clear D. V was clipped by 0 bases and J by 7 bases, with 5 bases between them. The germline gives CDR1 SGDLS, CDR2 YYNGEE. This CDR3 has 12 amino acids. The CDR3 DNA is TGTGCCAGCAGCGTAGTGGTTAATGAGCAGTTCTTC. Protein sequence: CASSVVVNEQFF.

The gene calls are TRBV7-9 and TRBJ2-5; 7 bases match TRBD2. Unmatched junction bases numbered 10, after V lost 4 bases and J lost 5 bases. This CDR3 is built from 15 residues. Looked up from germline, CDR1 is SEHNR and CDR2 is FQNEAQ (reference sequence). CDR3 sequence (DNA): TGTGCCAGCAGCTACGGGGTTATCGGGAGGGAGACCCAGTACTTC. It encodes CASSYGVIGRETQYF.

This sequence joins TRBV9 and TRBJ2-2; tentative D call: TRBD2 (5 bases). The germline V and J ends were trimmed by 6 bases and 4 bases, with 13 bases remaining between them. Looked up from germline, CDR1 is SGDLS and CDR2 is YYNGEE. The CDR3 covers 14 residues. CDR3 sequence reads: CASTKEGVTGELFF. The CDR3 DNA reads TGTGCCAGCACCAAAGAGGGTGTCACCGGGGAGCTGTTTTTT.

This rearrangement joins TRBV6-4 to TRBJ2-2, with TRBD1 identical over 9 bases. CDR3 length: 16 amino acids. V dropped 4 bases and J dropped 1; count of bases not matched to a gene: 4. CDR1 is MRHNA, CDR2 SNTAGT, per germline. The CDR3 sequence: CASSVQGAKNTGELFF. Written as DNA, the CDR3 is TGTGCCAGCAGTGTACAGGGGGCGAAGAACACCGGGGAGCTGTTTTTT.

The gene calls are TRBV7-9 and TRBJ2-1; D is unresolved. The CDR3 runs 13 residues. The V end was cut by 4 bases, the J end by 6 bases, with 10 bases between. CDR1 and CDR2 from the germline V gene are SEHNR and FQNEAQ (reference sequence). The CDR3 DNA follows: TGTGCCAGCAGCTCGCAGTCGGCCAATGAGCAGTTCTTC. It translates to CASSSQSANEQFF.

The chain joins TRBV5-1 to TRBJ2-6; the D is unclear. Germline loops: CDR1 SGHRS, CDR2 YFSETQ. V was shortened by 4 bases and J by 0 bases, with 11 bases between the two germline ends. This CDR3 contains 16 residues. In nucleotides, the CDR3 is TGCGCCAGCAGCCCGGAACTCCTCTCTGGGGCCAACGTCCTGACTTTC. This translates into CASSPELLSGANVLTF.

The chain carries TRBV2 and TRBJ2-1; 8 nucleotides agree with TRBD2. The length of the CDR3 is 15 residues. Germline assignment: CDR1 SNHLY and CDR2 FYNNEI. The J segment lost 2 bases and the V segment lost 5 bases, leaving 5 bases of the junction unmatched. Here the CDR3 DNA reads TGTGCCAGCAGTCCCGGGGGGGGTCCCTACAATGAGCAGTTCTTC. This sequence encodes CASSPGGGPYNEQFF.

This sequence joins TRBV12-5 and TRBJ2-2; the D gene is possibly TRBD1 (6 bases). The CDR3 totals 16 residues. CDR1 is LGHNT, CDR2 FRNRAP, per germline. Trimming cost V 4 bases and J 7 bases, with 19 bases left between them. The CDR3 protein is CASGSVMGADDGELFF. CDR3 DNA: TGTGCTAGTGGTTCGGTGATGGGGGCCGATGACGGGGAGCTGTTTTTT. Based on the CDR3 plus reference TRBV12-5 and TRBJ2-2, the full variable domain is DARVTQTPRHKVTEMGQEVTMRCQPILGHNTVFWYRQTMMQGLELLAYFRNRAPLDDSGMPKDRFSAEMPDATLATLKIQPSEPRDSAVYFCASGSVMGADDGELFFGEGSRLTVL.

The chain employs TRBV7-3 and TRBJ2-1, with D uncertain. The CDR3 extends over 13 amino acids. V lost 2 bases to trimming and J lost 4 bases, with 6 bases between them. Germline CDR1 and CDR2: SGHTA and FQGTGA. The CDR3 is CASSLGEYNEQFF. In nucleotides, the CDR3 is TGTGCCAGCAGCTTAGGGGAATACAATGAGCAGTTCTTC.

This sequence joins TRBV19 and TRBJ2-1, with unresolved D. Trimming took 4 bases from V and 6 from J, leaving 4 bases between them. Germline CDR1 is LNHDA and CDR2 is SQIVND (reference sequence). This CDR3 comprises 11 residues. The CDR3 loop is CASSSANEQFF. The CDR3 DNA sequence: TGTGCCAGTAGTAGTGCCAATGAGCAGTTCTTC.

The chain joins TRBV5-1 to TRBJ2-1, with a possible D match to TRBD2 (5 bases). V lost 4 bases and J lost 5, with 7 bases in between. Germline values: CDR1 SGHRS, CDR2 YFSETQ. This CDR3 has 12 amino acids. CDR3 amino acids: CASSNSDNEQFF. The CDR3 bases are TGCGCCAGCAGCAATAGCGACAATGAGCAGTTCTTC.

The chain combines TRBV4-2 with TRBJ1-1; maybe TRBD1 (6 bases). Trimming shortened V by 0 bases and J by 8 bases, and 10 bases separated the two germline ends. The CDR3 has 13 amino acids. Germline V lookup: CDR1 LGHNA, CDR2 YNFKEQ. The CDR3, as DNA: TGTGCCAGCAGCCAAGAGGGGGGGCGGGAAGCTTTCTTT. Translating gives CASSQEGGREAFF.

The chain carries TRBV5-6 and TRBJ1-1; D perhaps matches TRBD1 (6 bases). The germline CDR1 and CDR2 sequences are SGHDT and YYEEEE. This CDR3 is 15 amino acids long. With 1 base removed from V and 5 bases from J, the gap between germline ends came to 15 bases. CDR3 nucleotide sequence: TGTGCCAGCAGCTTGTTTCAAGGGGGTAATACTGAAGCTTTCTTT. Amino acids: CASSLFQGGNTEAFF.

This chain uses TRBV7-3 with TRBJ2-3, with 9 bases fitting TRBD2. The CDR3 loop spans 15 amino acids. CDR1 and CDR2 from the germline V gene are SGHTA and FQGTGA. V dropped 2 bases and J dropped 1; count of bases not matched to a gene: 1. CDR3 amino acids: CASSLAGGRTDTQYF. The CDR3 DNA follows: TGTGCCAGCAGCTTAGCGGGGGGGCGCACAGATACGCAGTATTTT.

The V call is TRBV5-8, the J call TRBJ2-4, with no clear D. Germline CDR1 reads SGHTS; CDR2 reads YDEGEE. There are 15 residues in the CDR3. V dropped 2 bases and J dropped 0 bases, with 9 bases sitting between them. As DNA, the CDR3 is TGTGCCAGCAGCTTTAAGGCCCTAGCCAAAAACATTCAGTACTTC. The encoded protein is CASSFKALAKNIQYF.

The V and J genes are TRBV24-1 and TRBJ2-2; 7 bases agree with TRBD1. CDR1 is KGHDR, CDR2 SFDVKD, per germline. This CDR3 is 15 amino acids long. The V segment lost 7 bases and the J segment 0 bases; nucleotides outside the gene matches: 4. The CDR3 DNA reads TGTGCCACCAGCCCGGGACAGACGAACACCGGGGAGCTGTTTTTT. Protein sequence: CATSPGQTNTGELFF.

This chain connects TRBV7-2 to TRBJ1-1; 8 bases agree with TRBD1. The CDR3 totals 15 residues. Germline V lookup: CDR1 SGHTA, CDR2 FQGNSA. Trimming removed 5 bases from V and 3 bases from J; junction bases left unmatched: 8. The CDR3 DNA reads as TGTGCCAGCAGCAGACCAGGGGGCTCCTACACTGAAGCTTTCTTT. Translating it yields CASSRPGGSYTEAFF.

The V call is TRBV6-5, the J call TRBJ1-1; tentatively, D is TRBD1 (5 bases). Germline V gene lookup returns CDR1 MNHEY and CDR2 SVGAGI. V shed 8 bases and J shed 0 bases, with 13 bases lying between them. CDR3 size: 14 residues. CDR3 in DNA: TGTGCCAGCGTCTGGGGGGGGATGAACACTGAAGCTTTCTTT. Encoded protein: CASVWGGMNTEAFF.

This chain uses TRBV13 with TRBJ1-2; no reliable D call. Per the germline V gene, CDR1 is PRHDT and CDR2 is FYEKMQ (reference sequence). The CDR3 loop spans 15 amino acids. V was pared by 4 bases and J by 0 bases, with 12 bases between. The CDR3 region has the DNA TGTGCCAGCAGCTCTCTTAGATTAGCTAACTATGGCTACACCTTC. Protein product: CASSSLRLANYGYTF.